The present T cell receptor (beta chain) was sequenced within a study of shared clonotypes between healthy human individuals. Germline CDR1 and CDR2: SGHRS and YFSETQ. The ends were cut back, 2 bases at V and 0 bases at J, with 15 bases in the middle. The CDR3 is 17 amino acids. Study-wide results and caveats: About 5% was the fraction of naive CD4 clonotypes found shared across four donors.

A note on this clone: No antigen is known for it.

The authors distributed each subset's genomic DNA evenly over several immunoSEQ plates. TCRdb keeps only in-frame clones here, not all; method: immunoSEQ multiplex PCR. This repertoire shows 2 million to 2.5 million clones, about nine tenths found once; its top ten account for 0.37%. Sequenced input: naive CD4+ T cells from PBMCs. The subset denotes: CD45RA+ positively selected. V gene TRBV5-1 combines with J gene TRBJ2-1; the D gene is possibly TRBD1 (6 bases). The receptor was derived from a man aged 18-30 years in good health. Some clones in this sample may be carry-over from other donors' samples. Here the CDR3 reads CASSFRTVHDSYNEQFF. CDR3 nucleotide sequence: TGCGCCAGCAGCTTCCGGACAGTACACGACTCCTACAATGAGCAGTTCTTC.